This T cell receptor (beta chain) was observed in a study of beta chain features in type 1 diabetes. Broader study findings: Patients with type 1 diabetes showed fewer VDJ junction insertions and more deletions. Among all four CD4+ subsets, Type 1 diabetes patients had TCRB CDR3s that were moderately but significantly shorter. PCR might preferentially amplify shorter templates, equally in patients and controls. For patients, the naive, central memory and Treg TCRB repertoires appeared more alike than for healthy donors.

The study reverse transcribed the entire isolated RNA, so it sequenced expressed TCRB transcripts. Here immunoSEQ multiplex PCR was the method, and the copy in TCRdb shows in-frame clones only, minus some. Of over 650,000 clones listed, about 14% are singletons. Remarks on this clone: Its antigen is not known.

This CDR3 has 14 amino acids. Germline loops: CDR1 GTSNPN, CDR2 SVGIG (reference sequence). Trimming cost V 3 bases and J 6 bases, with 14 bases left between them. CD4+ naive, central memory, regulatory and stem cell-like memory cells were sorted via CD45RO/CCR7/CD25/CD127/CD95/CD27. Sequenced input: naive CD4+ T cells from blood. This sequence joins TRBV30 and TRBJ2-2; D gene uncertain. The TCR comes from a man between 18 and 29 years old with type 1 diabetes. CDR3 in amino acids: CAWRPTHRAGELFF. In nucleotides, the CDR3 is TGTGCCTGGAGACCTACCCATCGCGCCGGGGAGCTGTTTTTT.